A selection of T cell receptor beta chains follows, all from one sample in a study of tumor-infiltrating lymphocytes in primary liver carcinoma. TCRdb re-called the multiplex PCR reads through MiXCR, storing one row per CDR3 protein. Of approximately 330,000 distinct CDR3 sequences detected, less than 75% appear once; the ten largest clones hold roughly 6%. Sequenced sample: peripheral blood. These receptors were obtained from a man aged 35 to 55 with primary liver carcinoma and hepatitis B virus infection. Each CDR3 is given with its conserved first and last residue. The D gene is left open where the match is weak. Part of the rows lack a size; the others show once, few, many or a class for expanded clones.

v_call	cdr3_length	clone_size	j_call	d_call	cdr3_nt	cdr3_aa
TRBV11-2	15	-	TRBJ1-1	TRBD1	TGTGCCTGTAGCTTAACAGGGGTCTGGAACACTGAAGCTTTCTTT	CACSLTGVWNTEAFF
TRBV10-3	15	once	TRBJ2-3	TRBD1	TGTGTCATCAGCCCGGGACAGGGGGGAACAGATACACAGTATTTT	CVISPGQGGTDTQYF
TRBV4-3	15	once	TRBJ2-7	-	TGCGCCAGCAGCCATGGGACGGACTCTCGGTACGAGCAGTACTTC	CASSHGTDSRYEQYF
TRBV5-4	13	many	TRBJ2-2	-	TGTGCCAGCAGTTTAGTAGGAACCGGGGAGCTGTTTTTT	CASSLVGTGELFF
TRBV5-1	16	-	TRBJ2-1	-	TGCGCCAGCAGCTTTGAAGGAGGGTCGATCCACAATGAGCAGTTCTTC	CASSFEGGSIHNEQFF
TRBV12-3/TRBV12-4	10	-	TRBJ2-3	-	TGTGCCAGTAGTTTAGATACGCAGTATTTT	CASSLDTQYF
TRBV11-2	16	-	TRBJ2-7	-	TGTGCCAGCAGCTCTAGAAGGGGAGCGCCGGGGGAGGAGCAGTACTTC	CASSSRRGAPGEEQYF
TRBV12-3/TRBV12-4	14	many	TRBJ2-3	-	TGTGCCAGCAGTTTGCGGGGGCCGGCAGATACGCAGTATTTT	CASSLRGPADTQYF
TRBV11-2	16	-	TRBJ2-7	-	TGTGCCAGCAACCCTCTTCTAGAGGGAGATTCCCACGAGCAGTACTTC	CASNPLLEGDSHEQYF
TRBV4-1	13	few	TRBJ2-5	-	TGCGCCAGCAGCCAAATAGCGTTGGAGACCCAGTACTTC	CASSQIALETQYF
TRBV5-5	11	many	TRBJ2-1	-	TGTGCCGCGGGGACATACAATGAGCAGTTCTTC	CAAGTYNEQFF
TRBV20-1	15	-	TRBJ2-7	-	TGCAGTGCTAGAGATCGGAGGCACAACTCCTACGAGCAGTACTTC	CSARDRRHNSYEQYF
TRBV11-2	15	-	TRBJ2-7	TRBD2	TGTGCCAGCAGCTTAGGTGGGGGGGTCGGCTACGAGCAGTACTTC	CASSLGGGVGYEQYF
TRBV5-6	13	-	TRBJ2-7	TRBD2	TGTGCCAGCAGCCCCGGGGGGGCCTACGAGCAGTACTTC	CASSPGGAYEQYF
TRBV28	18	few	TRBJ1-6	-	TGTGCCAGCAGTTTTAGGCCCACAGCTGGGGGCTTTAATTCACCCCTCCACTTT	CASSFRPTAGGFNSPLHF
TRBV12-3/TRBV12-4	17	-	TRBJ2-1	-	TGTGCCAGCAGTGAGAGGGATAGCCGACGTCACAGTGATGAGAAGTTCTTC	CASSERDSRRHSDEKFF
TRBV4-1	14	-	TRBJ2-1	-	TGCGCCAGTAGCTACGCCCGGAGTAGCCATGAGCAGTTCTTC	CASSYARSSHEQFF
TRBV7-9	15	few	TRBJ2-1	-	TGTGCCAGCAGCGCAACCGGGACACACTATAATGAGCAGTTCTTC	CASSATGTHYNEQFF
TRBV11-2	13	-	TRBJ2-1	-	TGTGCCAGCCTGAACAGGGGAGGCAATGAGCAGTCCTTC	CASLNRGGNEQSF
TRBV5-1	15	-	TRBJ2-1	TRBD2	TGCACCAGCAGCCCTGCGGCTAGCGGTTCCAATGAGCAGTTCTTC	CTSSPAASGSNEQFF
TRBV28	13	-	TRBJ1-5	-	TGTACCAGCAGCCTAGGGAATATTCAGCCCCAGCATTTT	CTSSLGNIQPQHF
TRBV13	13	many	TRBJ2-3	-	TGTGCCAGCAGCATCTCTAGGGCAGATACGCAGTATTTT	CASSISRADTQYF
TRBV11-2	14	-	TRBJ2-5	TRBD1	TGTGCCAGCAGTCAGACAGGGGGACAAGAGATCCAGTGCTTC	CASSQTGGQEIQCF
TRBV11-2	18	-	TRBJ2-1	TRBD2	TGTGCCAGCAGCATCCTTCCCGGGACTAGCGGGAGCTACAATGAGCAGTTCTTC	CASSILPGTSGSYNEQFF
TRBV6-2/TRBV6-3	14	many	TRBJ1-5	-	TGTGCCAGCACCGACAGTTATAGCAATCAGCCCCAGCATTTT	CASTDSYSNQPQHF
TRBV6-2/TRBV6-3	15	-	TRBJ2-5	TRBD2	TGTGCCAGCAGTCGACTAGCGGGAGGGTGGGAGACCCAGTACTTC	CASSRLAGGWETQYF
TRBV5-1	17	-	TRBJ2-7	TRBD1	TGCGCCAGCAGCTTGCCCGGGACAGGGCGTTTCATTTACGAGCGGTACTTC	CASSLPGTGRFIYERYF
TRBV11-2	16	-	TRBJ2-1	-	TGTGCCAGCATCTTAGATAGTCAGCCCCTATACAATGAGCAGTTCTTC	CASILDSQPLYNEQFF
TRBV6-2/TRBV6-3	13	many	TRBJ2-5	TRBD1	TGTGCCAGCACCCGACAGGGCCAAGAGACCCAGTACTTC	CASTRQGQETQYF
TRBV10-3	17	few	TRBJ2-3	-	TGTGCCATCAGTGAGTCGGGGACGGCGATCAGCACAGATACGCAGTATTTT	CAISESGTAISTDTQYF
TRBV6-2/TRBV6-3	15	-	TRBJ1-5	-	TGTTCCAGCAGTCCAACCGGGACATTATGCCAGCCCCAGCATTTT	CSSSPTGTLCQPQHF
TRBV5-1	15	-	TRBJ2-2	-	TGCGCCAGCAGGTTACAGGCAGCGAACACCGGGGAGCTGTTTTTT	CASRLQAANTGELFF
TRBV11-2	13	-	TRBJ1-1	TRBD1	TGTGCCAGCAGCTCCGGGACAGAGGCTGAAGCTTTCTTT	CASSSGTEAEAFF
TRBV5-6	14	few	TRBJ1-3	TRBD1	TGTGCCAGCAGCTACGGGACAGCTGGAAACACCATATATTTT	CASSYGTAGNTIYF
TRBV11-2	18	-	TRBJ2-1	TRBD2	TGTGCCAGCAGCTCGGGACTAGCGGCCTGGCCCCCTTACAATGAGAAGTTCTTC	CASSSGLAAWPPYNEKFF